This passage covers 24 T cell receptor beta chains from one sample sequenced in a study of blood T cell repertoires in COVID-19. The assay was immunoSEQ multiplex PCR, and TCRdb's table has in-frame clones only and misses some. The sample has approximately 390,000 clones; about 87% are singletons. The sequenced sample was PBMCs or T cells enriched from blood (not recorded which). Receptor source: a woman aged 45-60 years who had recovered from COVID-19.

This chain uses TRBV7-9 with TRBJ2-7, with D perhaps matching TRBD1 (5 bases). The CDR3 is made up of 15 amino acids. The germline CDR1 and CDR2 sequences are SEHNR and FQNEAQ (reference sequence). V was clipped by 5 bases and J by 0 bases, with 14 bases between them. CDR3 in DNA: TGTGCCAGCAGCGGTTTCGACAGAAGCTCCTACGAGCAGTACTTC. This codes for CASSGFDRSSYEQYF.

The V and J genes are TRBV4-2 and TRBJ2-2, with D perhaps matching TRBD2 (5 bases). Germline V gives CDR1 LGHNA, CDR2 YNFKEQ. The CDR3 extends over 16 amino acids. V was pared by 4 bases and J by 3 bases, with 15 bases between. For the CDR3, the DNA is TGTGCCAGCAGCCTCAAACTAGGCCTCGACACCGGGGAGCTGTTTTTT. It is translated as CASSLKLGLDTGELFF.

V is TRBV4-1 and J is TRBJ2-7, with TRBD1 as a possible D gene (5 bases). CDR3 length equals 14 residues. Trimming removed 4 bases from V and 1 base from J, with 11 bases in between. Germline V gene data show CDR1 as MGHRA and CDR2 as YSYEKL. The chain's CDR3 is CASSLRQYSYEQYF. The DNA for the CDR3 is TGCGCCAGCAGCCTCAGACAGTATTCCTACGAGCAGTACTTC.

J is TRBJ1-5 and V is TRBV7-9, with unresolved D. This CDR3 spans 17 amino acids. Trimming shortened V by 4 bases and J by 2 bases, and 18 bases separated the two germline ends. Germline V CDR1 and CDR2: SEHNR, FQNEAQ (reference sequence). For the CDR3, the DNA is TGTGCCAGCAGCTCAACGCTTATGGGCCAGCGCAATCAGCCCCAGCATTTT. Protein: CASSSTLMGQRNQPQHF.

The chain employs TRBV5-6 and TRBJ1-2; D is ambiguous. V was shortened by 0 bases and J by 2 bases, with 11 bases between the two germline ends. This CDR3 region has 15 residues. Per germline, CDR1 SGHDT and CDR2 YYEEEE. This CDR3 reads CASSLVTHPNYGYTF. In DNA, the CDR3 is TGTGCCAGCAGCTTGGTCACTCATCCCAACTATGGCTACACCTTC.

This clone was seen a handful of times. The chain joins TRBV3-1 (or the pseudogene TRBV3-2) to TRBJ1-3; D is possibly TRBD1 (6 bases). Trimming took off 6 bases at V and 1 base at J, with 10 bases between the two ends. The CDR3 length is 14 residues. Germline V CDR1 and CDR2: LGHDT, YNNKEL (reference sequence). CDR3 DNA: TGTGCCAGCAGTCTTACAGGGTCTGGAAACACCATATATTTT. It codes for CASSLTGSGNTIYF.

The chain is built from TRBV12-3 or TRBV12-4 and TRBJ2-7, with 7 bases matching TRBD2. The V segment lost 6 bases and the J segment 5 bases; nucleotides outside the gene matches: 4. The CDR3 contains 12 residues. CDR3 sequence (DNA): TGTGCCAGCAGGGGGGACTACCACGAGCAGTACTTC. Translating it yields CASRGDYHEQYF.

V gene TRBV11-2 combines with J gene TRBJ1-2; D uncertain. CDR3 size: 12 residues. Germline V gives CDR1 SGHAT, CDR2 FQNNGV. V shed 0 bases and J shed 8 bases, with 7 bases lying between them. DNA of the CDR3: TGTGCCAGCAGCTTAGACGGCGGGGGCTACACCTTC. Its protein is CASSLDGGGYTF.

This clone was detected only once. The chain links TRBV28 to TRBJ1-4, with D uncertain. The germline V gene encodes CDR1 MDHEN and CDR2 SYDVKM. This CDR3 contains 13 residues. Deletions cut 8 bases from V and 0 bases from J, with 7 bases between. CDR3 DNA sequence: TGTGCCAGCCGGGTCCCAACTAATGAAAAACTGTTTTTT. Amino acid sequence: CASRVPTNEKLFF.

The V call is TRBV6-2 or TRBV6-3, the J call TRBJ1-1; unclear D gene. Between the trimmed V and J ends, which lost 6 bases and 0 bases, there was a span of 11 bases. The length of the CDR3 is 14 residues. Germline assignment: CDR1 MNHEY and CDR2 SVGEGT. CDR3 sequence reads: CASSELQLNTEAFF. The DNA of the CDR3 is TGTGCCAGCAGCGAATTACAATTGAACACTGAAGCTTTCTTT.

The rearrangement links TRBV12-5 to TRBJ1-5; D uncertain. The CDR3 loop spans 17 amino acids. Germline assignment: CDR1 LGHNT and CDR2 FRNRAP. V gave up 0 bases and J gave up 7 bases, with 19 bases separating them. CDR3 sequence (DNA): TGTGCTAGTGGTTTGGTACACGACACAACCTCGTGGCAGCCCCAGCATTTT. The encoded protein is CASGLVHDTTSWQPQHF.

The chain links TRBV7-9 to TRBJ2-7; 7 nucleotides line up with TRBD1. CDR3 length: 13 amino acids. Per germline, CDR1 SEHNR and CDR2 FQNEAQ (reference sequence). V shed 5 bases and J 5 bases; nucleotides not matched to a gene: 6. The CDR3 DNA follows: TGTGCCAGCAGCCGGGACAGCCGGGACGAGCAGTACTTC. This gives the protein CASSRDSRDEQYF.

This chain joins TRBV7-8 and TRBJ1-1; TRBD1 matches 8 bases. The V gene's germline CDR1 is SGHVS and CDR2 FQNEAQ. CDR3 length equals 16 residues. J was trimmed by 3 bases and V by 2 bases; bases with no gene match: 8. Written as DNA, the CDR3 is TGTGCCAGCAGCTTACGCAGGGGGCGCGAGTACACTGAAGCTTTCTTT. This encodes CASSLRRGREYTEAFF.

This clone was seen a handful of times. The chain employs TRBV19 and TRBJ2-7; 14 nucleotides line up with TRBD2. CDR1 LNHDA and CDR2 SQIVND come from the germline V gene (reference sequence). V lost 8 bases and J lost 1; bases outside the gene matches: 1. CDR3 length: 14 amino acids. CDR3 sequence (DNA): TGTGCCAGTGGGACTAGCGGGGGATCCTACGAGCAGTACTTC. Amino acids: CASGTSGGSYEQYF.

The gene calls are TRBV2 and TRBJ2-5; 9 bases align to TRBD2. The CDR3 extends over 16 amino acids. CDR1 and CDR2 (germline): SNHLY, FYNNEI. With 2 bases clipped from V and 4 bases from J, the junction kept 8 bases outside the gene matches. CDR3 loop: CASSEWASGGSETQYF. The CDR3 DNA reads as TGTGCCAGCAGTGAATGGGCCAGCGGGGGGTCAGAGACCCAGTACTTC.

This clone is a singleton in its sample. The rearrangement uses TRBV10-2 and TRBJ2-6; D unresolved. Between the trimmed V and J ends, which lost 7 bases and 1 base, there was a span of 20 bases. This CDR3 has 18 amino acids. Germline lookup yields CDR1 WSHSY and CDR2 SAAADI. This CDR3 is CASTPRGGPSSGANVLTF. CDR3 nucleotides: TGCGCCAGCACCCCTAGAGGCGGTCCATCGTCTGGGGCCAACGTCCTGACTTTC.

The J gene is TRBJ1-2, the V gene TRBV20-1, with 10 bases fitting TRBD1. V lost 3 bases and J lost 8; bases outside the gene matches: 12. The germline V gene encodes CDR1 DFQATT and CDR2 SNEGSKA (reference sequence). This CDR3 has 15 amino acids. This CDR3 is CSASEPGQGFGGYTF. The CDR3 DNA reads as TGCAGTGCTAGTGAGCCGGGACAGGGGTTCGGGGGCTACACCTTC.

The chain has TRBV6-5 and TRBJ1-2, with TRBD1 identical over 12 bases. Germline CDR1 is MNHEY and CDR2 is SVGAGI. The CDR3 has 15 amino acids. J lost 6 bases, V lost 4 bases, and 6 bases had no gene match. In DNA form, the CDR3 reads TGTGCCAGCAGTTCCCCGGGACAGGGGGCCAATGGCTACACCTTC. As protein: CASSSPGQGANGYTF.

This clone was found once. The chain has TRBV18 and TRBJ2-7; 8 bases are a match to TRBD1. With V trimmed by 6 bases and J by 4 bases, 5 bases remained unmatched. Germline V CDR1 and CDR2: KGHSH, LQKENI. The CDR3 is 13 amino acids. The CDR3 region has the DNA TGTGCCAGCTCGCGACAGGGGAGTTACGAGCAGTACTTC. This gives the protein CASSRQGSYEQYF.

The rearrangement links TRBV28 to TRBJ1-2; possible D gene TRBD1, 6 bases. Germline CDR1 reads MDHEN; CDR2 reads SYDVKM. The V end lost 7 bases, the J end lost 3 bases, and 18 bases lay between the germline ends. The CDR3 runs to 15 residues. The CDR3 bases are TGTGCCAGCACGGAGACAGGCCCGACCTACTATGGCTACACCTTC. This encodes CASTETGPTYYGYTF.

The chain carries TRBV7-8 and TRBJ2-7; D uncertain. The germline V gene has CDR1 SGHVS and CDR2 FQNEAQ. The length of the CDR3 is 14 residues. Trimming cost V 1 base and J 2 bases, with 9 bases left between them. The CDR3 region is CASSLGGPTYEQYF. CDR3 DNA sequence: TGTGCCAGCAGCTTAGGTGGTCCTACCTACGAGCAGTACTTC.

The CDR3 spells CASQSGGVGEQYF. CDR3 coding DNA: TGTGCCAGCCAGAGCGGGGGGGTAGGCGAGCAGTACTTC. This sequence joins TRBV7-2 and TRBJ2-7, with 10 bases lining up with TRBD2. Germline V lookup: CDR1 SGHTA, CDR2 FQGNSA. The CDR3 covers 13 residues. V was clipped by 8 bases and J by 6 bases; unmatched bases: 7.

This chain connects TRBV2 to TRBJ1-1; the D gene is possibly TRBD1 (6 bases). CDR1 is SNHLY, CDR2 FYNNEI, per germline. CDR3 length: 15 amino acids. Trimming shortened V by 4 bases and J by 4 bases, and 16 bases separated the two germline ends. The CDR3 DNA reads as TGTGCCAGCAGTGGGGACACCCCCCGCGGCACTGAAGCTTTCTTT. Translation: CASSGDTPRGTEAFF.

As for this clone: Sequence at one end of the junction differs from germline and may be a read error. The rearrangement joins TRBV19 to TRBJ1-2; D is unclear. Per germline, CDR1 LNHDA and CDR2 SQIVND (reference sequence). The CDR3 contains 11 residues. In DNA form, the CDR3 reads TGTGCCAGTAGAAGCGTCCGCGGCTATACCTTC. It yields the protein CASRSVRGYTF.